One sample yielded the 25 T cell receptor beta chains listed below, sequenced in a study of T cell repertoires in cytomegalovirus infection. TCRdb analysed the reads with MiXCR anew, one entry per CDR3 protein. The sample records about 150,000 distinct CDR3 sequences, approximately 30% being singletons. The antigens these receptors bind are not known. Sequencing used CD8+ T cells from cultured PBMCs, obtained from culture after CMV antigen stimulation. The receptors come from a human donor in good health (CMV status not recorded). Some clones in this sample may be carry-over from other donors' samples.

The gene calls are TRBV6-8 and TRBJ1-2; 10 bases are shared with TRBD1. Trimming removed 0 bases from V and 4 bases from J; junction bases left unmatched: 2. This CDR3 is 15 amino acids long. Germline CDR1 and CDR2: MNHGY and SAAAGT. DNA of the CDR3: TGTGCCAGCAGTTACTCCGGACAGGGGGTCTATGGCTACACCTTC. Its protein product is CASSYSGQGVYGYTF.

This clonotype was counted a few times. This chain links TRBV5-1 with TRBJ2-1; D is uncertain. The CDR3 has 14 residues. Trimming shortened V by 0 bases and J by 3 bases, and 7 bases separated the two germline ends. Germline CDR1 reads SGHRS; CDR2 reads YFSETQ. The CDR3 region is CASSLGSHYNEQFF. In DNA form, the CDR3 reads TGCGCCAGCAGCTTGGGGAGCCACTACAATGAGCAGTTCTTC. The full variable domain, completed using reference TRBV5-1 and TRBJ2-1, is KAGVTQTPRYLIKTRGQQVTLSCSPISGHRSVSWYQQTPGQGLQFLFEYFSETQRNKGNFPGRFSGRQFSNSRSEMNVSTLELGDSALYLCASSLGSHYNEQFFGPGTRLTVL.

This clonotype showed up just a few times. The chain links TRBV19 to TRBJ1-1, with a weak D call TRBD1 (6 bases). Trimming removed 3 bases from V and 8 bases from J, with 10 bases in between. The CDR3 runs 12 residues. Germline V gene data show CDR1 as LNHDA and CDR2 as SQIVND (reference sequence). The CDR3 reads CASSMFQGEAFF. The CDR3 nucleotides are TGTGCCAGTAGTATGTTTCAGGGGGAAGCTTTCTTT. Combining the CDR3 with reference TRBV19 and TRBJ1-1 gives the whole variable domain DGGITQSPKYLFRKEGQNVTLSCEQNLNHDAMYWYRQDPGQGLRLIYYSQIVNDFQKGDIAEGYSVSREKKESFPLTVTSAQKNPTAFYLCASSMFQGEAFFGQGTRLTVV.

The chain has TRBV7-8 and TRBJ1-1; D might be TRBD1 (6 bases). Per the germline V gene, CDR1 is SGHVS and CDR2 is FQNEAQ. The CDR3 covers 15 residues. Trimming left V 4 bases short and J 1 base short, with 13 bases between. CDR3 in DNA: TGTGCCAGCAGCTGGGGGCGGACGGCGAACACTGAAGCTTTCTTT. It encodes CASSWGRTANTEAFF.

The rearrangement joins TRBV5-1 to TRBJ2-7; D not certain. The CDR3 runs 13 residues. The germline gives CDR1 SGHRS, CDR2 YFSETQ. V was clipped by 2 bases and J by 1 base, with 7 bases between them. The CDR3 nucleotides read TGCGCCAGCAGCTTAGGAAAGTCCTACGAGCAGTACTTC. Protein: CASSLGKSYEQYF.

The rearrangement links TRBV7-8 to TRBJ2-3; 9 nucleotides agree with TRBD1. V shed 4 bases and J 5 bases; nucleotides not matched to a gene: 7. The CDR3 runs to 15 residues. CDR1 is SGHVS and CDR2 is FQNEAQ in the germline V gene. The CDR3 DNA is TGTGCCAGCAGCTCTTTGACAGGGGGGATAGATACGCAGTATTTT. It codes for CASSSLTGGIDTQYF.

Comment on this clonotype: One end of the junction varies from germline; a read error may be responsible. The chain carries TRBV7-9 and TRBJ1-2; D is undetermined. The length of the CDR3 is 12 residues. From germline, CDR1 is SEHNR and CDR2 FQNEAQ (reference sequence). The CDR3 nucleotides are TGTTCCAGCACTTCGAAGGCCTATGGCTACACCTTC. Translation: CSSTSKAYGYTF.

About this clonotype itself: A single base separates this from a much larger clone, so it may be a read error. V usage is TRBV13 and J usage is TRBJ1-1; 8 bases map to TRBD1. This CDR3 has 15 amino acids. Germline V gene data show CDR1 as PRHDT and CDR2 as FYEKMQ (reference sequence). CDR3 sequence (DNA): TGTGCCAACAGCTCCCGGACAGGGAAAATTTCTGAAGCTTTCTTT. Translated: CANSSRTGKISEAFF.

The table lists this clonotype with many counts. DNA of the CDR3: TGTGCCAGCAGCTCCGCAGCGGAACTGTTTTTT. Protein product: CASSSAAELFF. The rearrangement uses TRBV7-2 and TRBJ1-4; no clear D. Germline CDR1 SGHTA, CDR2 FQGNSA. There are 11 residues in the CDR3. V was trimmed by 4 bases and J by 12 bases, leaving 9 bases between them. Full variable domain (remainder filled in from reference TRBV7-2 and TRBJ1-4): GAGVSQSPSNKVTEKGKDVELRCDPISGHTALYWYRQSLGQGLEFLIYFQGNSAPDKSGLPSDRFSAERTGGSVSTLTIQRTQQEDSAVYLCASSSAAELFFGSGTQLSVL.

V gene TRBV12-3 or TRBV12-4 combines with J gene TRBJ1-1; no reliable D call. V lost 2 bases and J lost 6, with 7 bases in between. The CDR3 has 12 residues. CDR3 amino acids: CASSLIRPEAFF. DNA for the CDR3: TGTGCCAGCAGTTTAATCAGGCCTGAAGCTTTCTTT.

The gene calls are TRBV4-1 and TRBJ2-5; TRBD2 agrees at 9 bases. The CDR3 runs to 15 residues. Trimming removed 4 bases from V and 5 bases from J; junction bases left unmatched: 8. Germline loops: CDR1 MGHRA, CDR2 YSYEKL. The CDR3 region has the DNA TGCGCCAGCAGCCTTAGGGCCCTAGCGGGGGAGACCCAGTACTTC. It specifies CASSLRALAGETQYF.

The sample holds many counts of this clonotype. The rearrangement uses TRBV7-9 and TRBJ2-1; unclear D gene. Germline values: CDR1 SEHNR, CDR2 FQNEAQ (reference sequence). The CDR3 is 11 amino acids. V shed 4 bases and J shed 8 bases, with 6 bases lying between them. In DNA form, the CDR3 reads TGTGCCAGCAGCTCGGTGGATGAGCAGTTCTTC. It translates to CASSSVDEQFF.

This clonotype was picked up a small number of times. The rearrangement links TRBV7-9 to TRBJ2-1; 11 positions match TRBD2. Trimming took 5 bases from V and 5 from J; bases not matched to a gene: 5. The CDR3 is made up of 15 amino acids. CDR1 and CDR2 from the germline V gene are SEHNR and FQNEAQ (reference sequence). Here the CDR3 reads CASSIISGGDNEQFF. CDR3 nucleotides: TGTGCCAGCAGCATAATTAGCGGGGGGGACAATGAGCAGTTCTTC.

The gene calls are TRBV19 and TRBJ1-1; weak D call: TRBD1 (6 bases). The V end lost 1 base, the J end lost 3 bases, and 12 bases lay between the germline ends. This CDR3 is built from 15 residues. Germline assignment: CDR1 LNHDA and CDR2 SQIVND (reference sequence). CDR3 sequence (DNA): TGTGCCAGTAGTATAGGGGCAGGGGTGGACACTGAAGCTTTCTTT. Translated: CASSIGAGVDTEAFF.

This rearrangement joins TRBV9 to TRBJ2-2; 11 nucleotides line up with TRBD2. The CDR3 is 18 residues long. V trimming: 2 bases; J trimming: 1 base; junction bases outside the gene matches: 7. From germline, CDR1 is SGDLS and CDR2 YYNGEE. CDR3 sequence: CASSVGGGLAVNTGELFF. CDR3 in DNA: TGTGCCAGCAGCGTTGGGGGGGGACTAGCGGTGAACACCGGGGAGCTGTTTTTT.

There are many counts of this clonotype. V is TRBV28 and J is TRBJ1-1; tentative D call: TRBD1 (5 bases). The CDR3 totals 14 residues. The V end was cut by 6 bases, the J end by 2 bases, with 13 bases between. Per germline, CDR1 MDHEN and CDR2 SYDVKM. The DNA of the CDR3 is TGTGCCAGCAGAATCCAAGGACACAACACTGAAGCTTTCTTT. The encoded protein is CASRIQGHNTEAFF.

This clonotype was counted only a few times. J is TRBJ2-3 and V is TRBV4-2; TRBD1 aligns across 9 bases. CDR1 LGHNA and CDR2 YNFKEQ come from the germline V gene. V dropped 1 base and J dropped 1; count of bases not matched to a gene: 9. The CDR3 runs to 18 residues. The CDR3 protein is CASSQGVGRDRGTDTQYF. CDR3 bases: TGTGCCAGCAGCCAAGGTGTGGGAAGGGACAGGGGCACAGATACGCAGTATTTT.

At least ten counts were recorded for this clonotype. This sequence joins TRBV19 and TRBJ1-1, with a possible D match to TRBD1 (6 bases). The CDR3 is 14 residues long. The V gene's germline CDR1 is LNHDA and CDR2 SQIVND (reference sequence). Deletions cut 2 bases from V and 4 bases from J, with 11 bases between. The DNA for the CDR3 is TGTGCCAGTAGTATACGGGGGCCTAGCACTGAAGCTTTCTTT. Translation: CASSIRGPSTEAFF.

The chain is built from TRBV6-1 and TRBJ1-3; 9 bases align to TRBD1. CDR1 is MNHNS, CDR2 SASEGT, per germline. V was clipped by 5 bases and J by 10 bases; unmatched bases: 12. CDR3 length: 15 residues. The CDR3 DNA reads TGTGCCAGCAGTTTACAGGGGGCAGCTGGAGAAACCATATATTTT. Encoded protein: CASSLQGAAGETIYF.

This rearrangement joins TRBV7-6 to TRBJ1-4; TRBD1 is a possible D gene (5 bases). Germline values: CDR1 SGHVS, CDR2 FNYEAQ. The CDR3 loop spans 13 amino acids. The V end was cut by 4 bases, the J end by 8 bases, with 11 bases between. This chain's CDR3 is CASSSRDYEKLFF. DNA for the CDR3: TGTGCCAGCAGCTCCAGGGATTACGAAAAACTGTTTTTT.

This clonotype came up many times. For the CDR3, the DNA is TGTGCCAGCAGTCCCGGTTTGAATCAGCCCCAGCATTTT. Its translation: CASSPGLNQPQHF. The gene calls are TRBV12-3 or TRBV12-4 and TRBJ1-5; the D is unclear. The CDR3 has 13 amino acids. Between the trimmed V and J ends, which lost 5 bases and 4 bases, there was a span of 9 bases.

V gene TRBV5-1 combines with J gene TRBJ2-3; TRBD2 might be the D (6 bases). In germline, CDR1 is SGHRS, CDR2 YFSETQ. V lost 9 bases and J 0 bases, leaving 14 bases between the germline ends. The CDR3 runs 14 residues. Here the CDR3 DNA reads TGCGCCACCCATGGCGGGGCTAGCACAGATACGCAGTATTTT. This codes for CATHGGASTDTQYF.

V is TRBV29-1 and J is TRBJ1-2; D may be TRBD1 (6 bases). The CDR3 sequence is 14 residues long. Deletions cut 0 bases from V and 1 base from J, with 9 bases between. The germline gives CDR1 SQVTM, CDR2 ANQGSEA. The CDR3 region is CSVEDPGDNYGYTF. For the CDR3, the DNA is TGCAGCGTTGAAGATCCAGGGGATAACTATGGCTACACCTTC.

This clonotype was found many times. The chain recombines TRBV7-8 with TRBJ2-1; D assignment may be TRBD1 or TRBD2 (5 bases each). The CDR3 length is 15 residues. The germline V gene has CDR1 SGHVS and CDR2 FQNEAQ. V lost 7 bases and J lost 9, with 22 bases in between. The CDR3 DNA reads TGTGCCAGCACCCTTTGGGCAGGGAGCAGCGGTGAGCAGTTCTTC. This translates into CASTLWAGSSGEQFF.

The V and J genes are TRBV7-2 and TRBJ1-6, with unresolved D. The CDR3 contains 14 residues. Germline loops: CDR1 SGHTA, CDR2 FQGNSA. V gave up 3 bases and J gave up 10 bases, with 13 bases separating them. As DNA, the CDR3 is TGTGCCAGCAGCTTTAGGGCAAACCGCTCACCCCTCCACTTT. Its translation: CASSFRANRSPLHF. The complete variable domain, with remaining parts taken from reference TRBV7-2 and TRBJ1-6, reads GAGVSQSPSNKVTEKGKDVELRCDPISGHTALYWYRQSLGQGLEFLIYFQGNSAPDKSGLPSDRFSAERTGGSVSTLTIQRTQQEDSAVYLCASSFRANRSPLHFGNGTRLTVT.